This T cell receptor (beta chain) is from a study of cytomegalovirus exposure and HLA in healthy donors. Overall study context: Previous work identified 95 million to 120 million unique TCR beta sequences from around 170 million T cells.

General study points: Another analysis was done later, and it associated around 17,000 TCR beta sequences with HLA alleles at 0.05 false discovery rate. About 87% or about 30% of the time was how often most TCR beta V segments were productive, according to an earlier analysis.

The sample holds a few counts of this clone. Its cognate antigen is unknown. 60 Vbeta and 13 Jbeta primers were used in PCR. The authors' processing: An analysis that came later counted roughly 80 million unique TCR beta chains, approximately 9.9 million shared. The table came from immunoSEQ multiplex PCR; TCRdb's copy has only in-frame clones and leaves some out. V and J calls and clone size follow that table, whereas D and trimming were derived from the DNA. The profile covers approximately 100,000 clones, with 65% to 90% appearing a single time and less than 2.5% taken by the ten largest. V shed 8 bases and J 7 bases; nucleotides not matched to a gene: 11. Looked up from germline, CDR1 is MGHDK and CDR2 is SYGVNS. The CDR3 spans 16 residues.

This TCR derives from a woman younger than 45 in good health and CMV-seronegative. The J gene is TRBJ2-1, the V gene TRBV25-1, with 13 bases identical to TRBD2. Sample: PBMCs. Written as DNA, the CDR3 is TGTGCCAGCTCCAAGAGAGGACTAGCGGGAGTTAATGAGCAGTTCTTC. It yields the protein CASSKRGLAGVNEQFF.